A selection of T cell receptor beta chains follows, all from one sample in a study of CD8 T cells in Susac syndrome. MiXCR, applied by TCRdb to the immunoSEQ multiplex PCR reads, yields one record per CDR3 protein. The sample lists under 200,000 distinct CDR3 sequences, approximately 94% seen once, with 0.095% to 0.12% in the top ten. Sample: CD4+ T cells from PBMCs. These receptor sequences come from a human donor in good health. CDR3s include the opening cysteine and the closing phenylalanine or tryptophan. The order of the fields is D gene, V gene, clone size, J gene, CDR3 DNA, CDR3 protein. D genes are given only for firm matches. Clone size appears in some rows only: once, few, many, or a class for an expanded clone.

>TRBD2|TRBV24-1|NA|TRBJ2-5
TGTGCCACCAGTGACCCGGGACTAGCGGGTGGGACCCAGTACTTC
CATSDPGLAGGTQYF
>NA|TRBV19|once|TRBJ2-1
TGTGCCAGTAGTATGGACTCAGGCTCCTACAATGAGCAGTTCTTC
CASSMDSGSYNEQFF
>TRBD2|TRBV7-8|NA|TRBJ2-3
TGTGCCAGCAGCTTAAGCGGGGCCGCCACAGATACGCAGTATTTT
CASSLSGAATDTQYF
>NA|TRBV7-7|NA|TRBJ2-5
TGTGCTAGCAGCTCTCAATCCGGGACCCAAGAGACCCAGTACTTC
CASSSQSGTQETQYF
>NA|TRBV19|NA|TRBJ1-1
TGTGCCAGTAGTATAACCCGACAGAGCACTGAAGCTTTCTTT
CASSITRQSTEAFF
>TRBD1|TRBV28|NA|TRBJ2-1
TGTGCCAGCAGTTTATTGCAGGGGGCGCATAATGAGCAGTTCTTC
CASSLLQGAHNEQFF
>TRBD2|TRBV20-1|NA|TRBJ2-3
TGCAGTGCTAGAGACGGGGGGGGCCGCACAGATACGCAGTATTTT
CSARDGGGRTDTQYF
>TRBD1|TRBV20-1|once|TRBJ1-4
TGCAGTGCTAGTGCCCCCGGGACAGGGAGTGAAAAACTGTTTTTT
CSASAPGTGSEKLFF
>NA|TRBV7-2|few|TRBJ2-3
TGTGCCAGCAGTTTGGGCGGGGTCGGAACAGATACGCAGTATTTT
CASSLGGVGTDTQYF
>NA|TRBV3-1|once|TRBJ1-1
TGTGCCAGCAGCCAATCCATAGTTCGGACTGAAGCTTTCTTT
CASSQSIVRTEAFF
>NA|TRBV3-1|NA|TRBJ1-2
TGTGCCAGCAGCCCCCTCCGAAAGGGGTTCTATGGCTACACCTTC
CASSPLRKGFYGYTF
>NA|TRBV19|NA|TRBJ2-7
TGTGCCAGTAGTATCCCAGGGACCACCTACGAGCAGTACTTC
CASSIPGTTYEQYF
>TRBD2|TRBV2|NA|TRBJ2-4
TGTGCCAGCAAAGGCCTAGCGGAAAACATTCAGTACTTC
CASKGLAENIQYF
>NA|TRBV15|NA|TRBJ1-5
TGTGCCACCAGCAGAGGACAGGGCAATCAGCCCCAGCATTTT
CATSRGQGNQPQHF
>TRBD1|TRBV19|NA|TRBJ1-2
TGTGCCAGTACCGGGACAGGGCTTGATGGCTACACCTTC
CASTGTGLDGYTF
>TRBD1|TRBV28|NA|TRBJ1-1
TGTGCCACGGTACAGGGGGCGGAAACTGAAGCTTTCTTT
CATVQGAETEAFF
>TRBD1|TRBV5-1|NA|TRBJ2-3
TGCGCCAGCAGTGTCGACAGGGGGCTGAGAGATACGCAGTATTTT
CASSVDRGLRDTQYF
>NA|TRBV5-1|NA|TRBJ2-2
TGCGCCAGCAGCTTGTATAGCCACGCGAACACCGGGGAGCTGTTTTTT
CASSLYSHANTGELFF
>TRBD1|TRBV10-3|NA|TRBJ1-1
TGTGCCATCAGTGAGGACAGGGCGTTTGAAGCTTTCTTT
CAISEDRAFEAFF
>TRBD1|TRBV3-1|NA|TRBJ1-5
TGTGCCAGCAGCCACTCGACAGGGCTTAGCAATCAGCCCCAGCATTTT
CASSHSTGLSNQPQHF
>TRBD1|TRBV5-6|NA|TRBJ1-6
TGTGCCAGCAGCTCTATACAGGGGCCTAATTCACCCCTCCACTTT
CASSSIQGPNSPLHF
>TRBD1|TRBV7-2|NA|TRBJ2-7
TGTGCCAGCAGCTTAGCAACAGGGGGCGAGCAGTACTTC
CASSLATGGEQYF
>TRBD1|TRBV7-9|NA|TRBJ2-5
TGTGCCAGCAGCCTAGGGACAGCTTATGAGGAGACCCAGTACTTC
CASSLGTAYEETQYF
>NA|TRBV12-3/TRBV12-4|once|TRBJ2-5
TGTGCCAGCAGTTCTAGGGTCAGGAGGGGAGAGACCCAGTACTTC
CASSSRVRRGETQYF
>TRBD1|TRBV12-3/TRBV12-4|few|TRBJ1-5
TGTGCCAGCAGTCCGGACAGGGGCAATCAGCCCCAGCATTTT
CASSPDRGNQPQHF
>NA|TRBV13|NA|TRBJ2-7
TGTGCCAGCAGAATAAGCGGCGGGAAGATCTACGAGCAGTACTTC
CASRISGGKIYEQYF